This T cell receptor (beta chain) comes out of a study of regulatory T cells in long-lasting Graves disease. Study-level points and caveats: No thyroid tissue was studied; the work used peripheral blood only. Among persistent patients, a larger number of public clonotypes were shared (about 3,000) than among newly diagnosed patients (roughly 910).

The CDR3 runs 15 residues. V dropped 0 bases and J dropped 7 bases, with 14 bases sitting between them. Germline lookup yields CDR1 SGDLS and CDR2 YYNGEE. Documented time point: newly diagnosed GD, antithyroid drugs for less than 3 months. RNA extracted from PBMCs served as the sequencing template. To make TCR beta libraries, researchers used iRepertoire HTBI primers and Arm-PCR of CDR3 regions. Each CDR3 protein gets one entry after TCRdb re-called the multiplex PCR reads with MiXCR. The sample records about 530,000 distinct CDR3 sequences, around 16% being singletons. This clonotype was found a few times. Its specificity is unknown. These data were also filed under a second study, of T cells in Graves' hyperthyroidism and ophthalmopathy. That study adds: A lack of ophthalmopathy progression within 18 months defined stable Graves' hyperthyroidism. Uncontrolled infection, other autoimmune disease, pregnancy and lactation each barred patients from inclusion.

The receptor was isolated from a woman aged 40 to 65 with Graves disease. The chain uses TRBV9 and TRBJ2-1; perhaps TRBD1 as D (5 bases). This specimen was peripheral blood mononuclear cells (PBMCs), taken at new diagnosis, from a patient treated with antithyroid drugs. DNA for the CDR3: TGTGCCAGCAGCGTAGATCCAGGGCCCTTGAATGAGCAGTTCTTC. Its translation: CASSVDPGPLNEQFF.